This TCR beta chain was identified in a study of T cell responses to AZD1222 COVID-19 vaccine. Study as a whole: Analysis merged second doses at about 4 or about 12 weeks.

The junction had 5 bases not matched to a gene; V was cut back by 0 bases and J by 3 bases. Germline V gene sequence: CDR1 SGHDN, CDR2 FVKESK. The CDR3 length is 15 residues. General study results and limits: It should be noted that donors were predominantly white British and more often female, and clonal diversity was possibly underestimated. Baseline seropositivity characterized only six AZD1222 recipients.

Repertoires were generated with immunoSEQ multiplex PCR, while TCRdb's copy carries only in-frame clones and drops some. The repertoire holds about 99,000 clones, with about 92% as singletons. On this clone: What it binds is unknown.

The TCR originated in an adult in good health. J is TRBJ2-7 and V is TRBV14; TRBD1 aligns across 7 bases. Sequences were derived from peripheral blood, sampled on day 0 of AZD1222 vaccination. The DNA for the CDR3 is TGTGCCAGCAGCCAAGAGGGGACAGCCATCTACGAGCAGTACTTC. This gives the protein CASSQEGTAIYEQYF.